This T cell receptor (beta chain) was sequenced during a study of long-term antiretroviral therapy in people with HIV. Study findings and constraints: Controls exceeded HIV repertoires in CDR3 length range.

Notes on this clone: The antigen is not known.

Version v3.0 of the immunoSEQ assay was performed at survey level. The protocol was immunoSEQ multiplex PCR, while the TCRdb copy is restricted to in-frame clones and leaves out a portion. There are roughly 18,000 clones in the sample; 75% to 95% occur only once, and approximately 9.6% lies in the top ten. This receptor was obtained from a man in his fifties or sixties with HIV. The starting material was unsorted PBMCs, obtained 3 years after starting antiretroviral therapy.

CDR3 coding DNA: TGTGCCAGCAGCTCGGTGGACGTCACTGAAGCTTTCTTT. The encoded protein is CASSSVDVTEAFF. The V and J genes are TRBV5-4 and TRBJ1-1; D is uncertain. Germline values: CDR1 SGHNT, CDR2 YYREEE (reference sequence). The CDR3 spans 13 residues. The V end was cut by 3 bases, the J end by 4 bases, with 10 bases between.